Each of the 20 T cell receptor beta chains below was sequenced from the same sample in a study of the immune and genomic landscape of osteosarcoma. Data came from immunoSEQ multiplex PCR; TCRdb stores just in-frame clones and leaves some out. The sample records about 10,000 clones, about two thirds being singletons. The post-treatment osteosarcoma tumors were primary, local recurrence or metastasis specimens from poor-prognosis patients. Sequencing was carried out using osteosarcoma tumor tissue from the lung. The receptor set was obtained from a human donor with osteosarcoma.

The rearrangement joins TRBV7-2 to TRBJ2-3; possible D gene TRBD1, 5 bases. The germline V and J ends were trimmed by 3 bases and 5 bases, with 9 bases remaining between them. The CDR3 loop spans 13 amino acids. Germline assignment: CDR1 SGHTA and CDR2 FQGNSA. CDR3 amino acids: CASSLDNGDTQYF. CDR3 in DNA: TGTGCCAGCAGCTTGGACAATGGAGATACGCAGTATTTT. Supplemented by reference TRBV7-2 and TRBJ2-3, the full variable domain reads GAGVSQSPSNKVTEKGKDVELRCDPISGHTALYWYRQSLGQGLEFLIYFQGNSAPDKSGLPSDRFSAERTGGSVSTLTIQRTQQEDSAVYLCASSLDNGDTQYFGPGTRLTVL.

The chain is built from TRBV29-1 and TRBJ1-2, with 7 bases lining up with TRBD1. With V trimmed by 7 bases and J by 6 bases, 11 bases remained unmatched. Germline loops: CDR1 SQVTM, CDR2 ANQGSEA. The CDR3 extends over 13 amino acids. CDR3 region: CSAGDKGANGYTF. CDR3 bases: TGCAGCGCCGGAGATAAGGGGGCTAATGGCTACACCTTC.

This clone occurred once. V gene TRBV30 combines with J gene TRBJ2-5, with D perhaps TRBD2 (6 bases). The CDR3 loop spans 15 amino acids. Germline CDR1 reads GTSNPN; CDR2 reads SVGIG (reference sequence). Trimming stripped 2 bases from V and 5 bases from J, with 18 bases between. The chain's CDR3 is CAWSTTWGVGETQYF. The DNA for the CDR3 is TGTGCCTGGAGTACGACGTGGGGGGTGGGCGAGACCCAGTACTTC.

J is TRBJ2-5 and V is TRBV10-1; D ambiguous. V gave up 6 bases and J gave up 5 bases, with 4 bases separating them. The V gene's germline CDR1 is WNHNN and CDR2 SYGVQD (reference sequence). This CDR3 comprises 10 residues. The CDR3 DNA is TGCGCCAGCAGGAGGGAGACCCAGTACTTC. It yields the protein CASRRETQYF.

V gene TRBV7-9 combines with J gene TRBJ1-4; TRBD1 aligns across 8 bases. Germline loops: CDR1 SEHNR, CDR2 FQNEAQ (reference sequence). V lost 5 bases and J lost 8; bases outside the gene matches: 13. This CDR3 is 16 amino acids long. CDR3 DNA: TGTGCCAGCAGCCCCAGCGACAGGGGCTTTGGGGAAAAACTGTTTTTT. This codes for CASSPSDRGFGEKLFF.

This chain uses TRBV25-1 with TRBJ2-3, with a tentative D call TRBD1 (6 bases). Between the trimmed V and J ends, which lost 0 bases and 3 bases, there was a span of 16 bases. This CDR3 is built from 17 residues. CDR1 is MGHDK, CDR2 SYGVNS, per germline. CDR3: CASSEYSSAGETDTQYF. CDR3 bases: TGTGCCAGCAGTGAATATTCGTCGGCAGGGGAAACAGATACGCAGTATTTT.

This chain joins TRBV6-1 and TRBJ2-3; 10 bases line up with TRBD2. The ends lost 4 bases at V and 1 base at J; junction bases unmatched: 2. CDR3 length: 15 amino acids. From germline, CDR1 is MNHNS and CDR2 SASEGT. This CDR3 is CASSGLAGGTDTQYF. The CDR3 DNA follows: TGTGCCAGCAGTGGACTAGCGGGTGGCACAGATACGCAGTATTTT.

The V call is TRBV28, the J call TRBJ2-5; D perhaps matches TRBD1 (6 bases). Per germline, CDR1 MDHEN and CDR2 SYDVKM. V lost 7 bases, J lost 1 base, and 16 bases lay in between. This CDR3 is 15 amino acids long. The CDR3 DNA sequence: TGTGCCAGCATGACAACAGGGTTTCCCCAAGAGACCCAGTACTTC. Its protein is CASMTTGFPQETQYF.

The table lists this clone with a few counts. V gene TRBV29-1 combines with J gene TRBJ2-5; D is uncertain. This CDR3 is built from 15 residues. V gave up 6 bases and J gave up 0 bases, with 17 bases separating them. In germline, CDR1 is SQVTM, CDR2 ANQGSEA. This chain's CDR3 is CSVAGDTLNQETQYF. The CDR3 DNA reads TGCAGCGTCGCCGGAGACACCCTTAACCAAGAGACCCAGTACTTC.

A few counts support this clone. The V call is TRBV19, the J call TRBJ1-2, with 9 bases lining up with TRBD1. The germline V gene has CDR1 LNHDA and CDR2 SQIVND (reference sequence). The trim removed 6 bases at V and 3 bases at J, leaving 11 bases unmatched. CDR3 length equals 16 residues. The CDR3, as DNA: TGTGCCAGTAGCCGCGACCGGACAGGGGTCTACTATGGCTACACCTTC. It is translated as CASSRDRTGVYYGYTF.

The chain carries TRBV5-6 and TRBJ1-2; the D gene is possibly TRBD1 (6 bases). V was clipped by 4 bases and J by 13 bases, with 29 bases between them. The CDR3 is 16 amino acids. Germline CDR1 reads SGHDT; CDR2 reads YYEEEE. Here the CDR3 reads CASSRNPGTTVHATTF. CDR3 DNA: TGTGCCAGCAGCCGAAATCCCGGGACAACCGTCCACGCGACCACCTTC.

Points on this clone: At one end the junction does not follow the germline gene, possibly because of a read error. The rearrangement uses TRBV23-1 and TRBJ2-3; D is unclear. TRBV23-1 is classed as an ORF, of uncertain function. CDR3 length: 12 amino acids. Here the CDR3 reads CASIRGLDKQYF. DNA for the CDR3: TGCGCCAGCATCCGCGGCCTCGATAAGCAGTATTTT.

The genes are TRBV2 and TRBJ1-3; D remains unclear. The CDR3 is made up of 12 amino acids. CDR1 and CDR2 from the germline V gene are SNHLY and FYNNEI. V lost 5 bases and J 4 bases, leaving 6 bases between the germline ends. The CDR3 DNA reads as TGTGCCAGCAGTAAACAGGGAAACACCATATATTTT. Residues: CASSKQGNTIYF.

The chain couples TRBV5-4 to TRBJ2-3, with D possibly TRBD2 on 5 matching bases. V was clipped by 7 bases and J by 1 base, with 13 bases between them. CDR3 length: 14 residues. CDR1 is SGHNT, CDR2 YYREEE, per germline (reference sequence). The CDR3 region is CASGEGHGTDTQYF. CDR3 nucleotide sequence: TGTGCCAGCGGAGAGGGTCATGGCACAGATACGCAGTATTTT.

This clone was observed a few times. CDR3 sequence: CASTLNPNYGYTF. As DNA, the CDR3 is TGTGCCAGCACCCTAAACCCCAACTATGGCTACACCTTC. The chain carries TRBV7-9 and TRBJ1-2; D gene unclear. Germline assignment: CDR1 SEHNR and CDR2 FQNEAQ (reference sequence). CDR3 size: 13 residues. V was pared by 7 bases and J by 2 bases, with 11 bases between.

The chain combines TRBV28 with TRBJ2-7; TRBD2 agrees at 8 bases. Per germline, CDR1 MDHEN and CDR2 SYDVKM. This CDR3 spans 14 amino acids. The trim removed 5 bases at V and 3 bases at J, leaving 6 bases unmatched. The CDR3 sequence is CASSTSGRRYEQYF. CDR3 in DNA: TGTGCCAGCAGTACGAGCGGGAGACGCTACGAGCAGTACTTC. The entire variable domain, with the rest obtained from reference TRBV28 and TRBJ2-7, is as follows: DVKVTQSSRYLVKRTGEKVFLECVQDMDHENMFWYRQDPGLGLRLIYFSYDVKMKEKGDIPEGYSVSREKKERFSLILESASTNQTSMYLCASSTSGRRYEQYFGPGTRLTVT.

This clone appeared a few times. This chain connects TRBV7-9 to TRBJ1-3; no firm D call. Trimming stripped 9 bases from V and 4 bases from J, with 13 bases between. Per germline, CDR1 SEHNR and CDR2 FQNEAQ (reference sequence). This CDR3 spans 13 amino acids. The DNA of the CDR3 is TGTGCCAGGGGTAATGGTAGAGGAAACACCATATATTTT. Its translation: CARGNGRGNTIYF. The full variable domain, rest sourced from reference TRBV7-9 and TRBJ1-3, is DTGVSQNPRHKITKRGQNVTFRCDPISEHNRLYWYRQTLGQGPEFLTYFQNEAQLEKSRLLSDRFSAERPKGSFSTLEIQRTEQGDSAMYLCARGNGRGNTIYFGEGSWLTVV.

The chain has TRBV27 and TRBJ1-3; D call uncertain. CDR3 length equals 12 residues. The V end was cut by 8 bases, the J end by 2 bases, with 7 bases between. CDR1 is MNHEY and CDR2 is SMNVEV in the germline V gene (reference sequence). CDR3 sequence reads: CASGLAGNTIYF. The CDR3 DNA sequence: TGTGCCAGCGGTCTAGCTGGAAACACCATATATTTT.

This clone was found once. V and J are TRBV7-9 and TRBJ2-1, with TRBD2 matching over 9 bases. The junction had 7 bases not matched to a gene; V was cut back by 3 bases and J by 4 bases. The CDR3 length is 16 residues. Germline CDR1 reads SEHNR; CDR2 reads FQNEAQ (reference sequence). CDR3 residues: CASSLKAGGPYNEQFF. In DNA form, the CDR3 reads TGTGCCAGCAGCTTGAAAGCGGGAGGACCATACAATGAGCAGTTCTTC.

V is TRBV5-1 and J is TRBJ2-1; 10 nucleotides agree with TRBD2. The CDR3 is made up of 14 amino acids. Germline CDR1 is SGHRS and CDR2 is YFSETQ. V lost 7 bases, J lost 6 bases, and 7 bases stayed unmatched. CDR3 sequence (DNA): TGCGCCAGCTCTCCCGGGACTAGCGTCAATGAGCAGTTCTTC. Its protein is CASSPGTSVNEQFF.